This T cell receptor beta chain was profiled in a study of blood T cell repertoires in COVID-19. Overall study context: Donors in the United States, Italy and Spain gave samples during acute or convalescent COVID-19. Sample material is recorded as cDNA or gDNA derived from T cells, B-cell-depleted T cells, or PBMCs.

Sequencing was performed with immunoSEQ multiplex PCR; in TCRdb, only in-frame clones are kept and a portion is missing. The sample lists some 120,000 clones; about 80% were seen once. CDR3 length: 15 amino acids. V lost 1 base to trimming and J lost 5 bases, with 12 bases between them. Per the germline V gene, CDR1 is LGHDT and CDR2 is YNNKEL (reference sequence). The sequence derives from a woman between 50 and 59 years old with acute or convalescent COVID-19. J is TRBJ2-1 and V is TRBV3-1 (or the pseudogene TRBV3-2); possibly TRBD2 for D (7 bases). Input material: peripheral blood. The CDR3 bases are TGTGCCAGCAGCCAAGGGCGGGGGCGTAACAATGAGCAGTTCTTC. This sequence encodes CASSQGRGRNNEQFF.